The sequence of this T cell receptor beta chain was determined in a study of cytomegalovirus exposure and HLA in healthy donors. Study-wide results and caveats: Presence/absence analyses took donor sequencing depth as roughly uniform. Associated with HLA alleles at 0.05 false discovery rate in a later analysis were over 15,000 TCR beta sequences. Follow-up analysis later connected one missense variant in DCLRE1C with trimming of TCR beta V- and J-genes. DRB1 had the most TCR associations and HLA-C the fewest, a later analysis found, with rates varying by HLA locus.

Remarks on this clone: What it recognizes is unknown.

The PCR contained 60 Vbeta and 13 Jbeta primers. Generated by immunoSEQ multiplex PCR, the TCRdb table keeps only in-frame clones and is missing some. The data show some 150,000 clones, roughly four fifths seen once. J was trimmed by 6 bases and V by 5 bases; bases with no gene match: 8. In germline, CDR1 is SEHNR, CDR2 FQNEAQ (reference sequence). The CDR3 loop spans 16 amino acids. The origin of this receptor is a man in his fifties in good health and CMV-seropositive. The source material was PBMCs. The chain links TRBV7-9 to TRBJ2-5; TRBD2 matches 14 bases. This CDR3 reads CASSPKTSGGAKTQYF. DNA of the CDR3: TGTGCCAGCAGCCCTAAGACTAGCGGGGGGGCGAAGACCCAGTACTTC.